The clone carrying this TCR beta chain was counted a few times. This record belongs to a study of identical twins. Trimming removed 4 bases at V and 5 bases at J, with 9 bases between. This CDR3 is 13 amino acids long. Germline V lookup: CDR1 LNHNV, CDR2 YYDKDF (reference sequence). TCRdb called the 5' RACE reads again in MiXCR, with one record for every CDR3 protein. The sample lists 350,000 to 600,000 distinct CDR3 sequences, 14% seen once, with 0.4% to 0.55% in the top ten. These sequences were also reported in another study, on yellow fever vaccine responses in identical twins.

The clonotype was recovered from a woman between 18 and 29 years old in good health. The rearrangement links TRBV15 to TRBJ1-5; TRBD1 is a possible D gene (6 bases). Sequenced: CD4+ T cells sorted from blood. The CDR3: CATSIHRDQPQHF. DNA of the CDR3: TGTGCCACCAGCATTCACAGGGATCAGCCCCAGCATTTT.